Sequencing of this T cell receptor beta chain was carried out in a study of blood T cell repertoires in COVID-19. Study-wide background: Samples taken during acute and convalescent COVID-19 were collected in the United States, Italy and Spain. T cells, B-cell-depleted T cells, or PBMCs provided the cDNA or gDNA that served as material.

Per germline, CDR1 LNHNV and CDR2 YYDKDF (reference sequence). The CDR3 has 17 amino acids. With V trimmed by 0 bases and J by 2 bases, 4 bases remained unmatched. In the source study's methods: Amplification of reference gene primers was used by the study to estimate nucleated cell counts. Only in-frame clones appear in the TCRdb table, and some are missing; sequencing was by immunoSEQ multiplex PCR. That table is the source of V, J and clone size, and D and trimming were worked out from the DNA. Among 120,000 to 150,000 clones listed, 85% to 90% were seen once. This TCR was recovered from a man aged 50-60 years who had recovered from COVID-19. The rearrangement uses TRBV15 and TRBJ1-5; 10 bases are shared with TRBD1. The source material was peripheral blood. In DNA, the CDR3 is TGTGCCACCAGCAGAGAGGACAGGGGGTCTGGCAATCAGCCCCAGCATTTT. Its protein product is CATSREDRGSGNQPQHF.